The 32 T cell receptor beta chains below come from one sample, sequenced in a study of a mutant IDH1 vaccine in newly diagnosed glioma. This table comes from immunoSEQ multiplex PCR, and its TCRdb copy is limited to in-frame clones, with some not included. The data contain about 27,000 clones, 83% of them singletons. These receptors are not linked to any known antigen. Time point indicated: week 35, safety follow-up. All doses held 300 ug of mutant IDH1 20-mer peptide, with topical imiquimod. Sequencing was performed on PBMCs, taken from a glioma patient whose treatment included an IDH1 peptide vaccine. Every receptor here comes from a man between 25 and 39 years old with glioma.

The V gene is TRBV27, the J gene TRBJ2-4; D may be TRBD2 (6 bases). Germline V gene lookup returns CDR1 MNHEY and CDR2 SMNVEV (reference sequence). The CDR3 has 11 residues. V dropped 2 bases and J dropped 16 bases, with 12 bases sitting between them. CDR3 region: CASSLLGGPYF. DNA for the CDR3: TGTGCCAGCAGTTTACTGGGGGGACCTTACTTC.

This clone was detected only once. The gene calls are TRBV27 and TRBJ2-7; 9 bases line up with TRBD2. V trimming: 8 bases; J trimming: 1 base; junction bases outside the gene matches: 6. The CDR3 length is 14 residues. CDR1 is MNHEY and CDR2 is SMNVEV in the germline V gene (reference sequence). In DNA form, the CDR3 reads TGTGCCAGCTGGCTAGCGGGAACATCCTACGAGCAGTACTTC. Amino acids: CASWLAGTSYEQYF.

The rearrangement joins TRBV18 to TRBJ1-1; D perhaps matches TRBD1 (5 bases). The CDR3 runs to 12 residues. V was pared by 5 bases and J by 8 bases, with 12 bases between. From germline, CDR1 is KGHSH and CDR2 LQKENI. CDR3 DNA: TGTGCCAGCTCAACTATTGGGACGGAAGCTTTCTTT. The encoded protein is CASSTIGTEAFF. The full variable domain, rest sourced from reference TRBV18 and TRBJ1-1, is NAGVMQNPRHLVRRRGQEARLRCSPMKGHSHVYWYRQLPEEGLKFMVYLQKENIIDESGMPKERFSAEFPKEGPSILRIQQVVRGDSAAYFCASSTIGTEAFFGQGTRLTVV.

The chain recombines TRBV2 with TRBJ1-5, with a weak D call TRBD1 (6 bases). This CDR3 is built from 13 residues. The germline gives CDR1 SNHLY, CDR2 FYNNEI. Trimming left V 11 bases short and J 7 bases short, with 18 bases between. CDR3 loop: CAGKGDGRQPQHF. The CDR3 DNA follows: TGTGCCGGTAAGGGGGACGGCCGGCAGCCCCAGCATTTT.

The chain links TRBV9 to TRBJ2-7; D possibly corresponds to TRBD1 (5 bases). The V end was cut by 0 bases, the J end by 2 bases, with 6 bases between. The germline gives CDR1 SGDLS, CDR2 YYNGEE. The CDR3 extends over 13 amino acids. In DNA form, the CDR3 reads TGTGCCAGCAGCGTAGGGACACCCTACGAGCAGTACTTC. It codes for CASSVGTPYEQYF.

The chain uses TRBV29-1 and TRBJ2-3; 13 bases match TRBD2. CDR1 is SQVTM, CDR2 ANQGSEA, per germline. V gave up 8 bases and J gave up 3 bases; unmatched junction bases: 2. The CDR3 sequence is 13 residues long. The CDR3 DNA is TGCAGCCAGGGACTAGCGGGAACAGATACGCAGTATTTT. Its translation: CSQGLAGTDTQYF.

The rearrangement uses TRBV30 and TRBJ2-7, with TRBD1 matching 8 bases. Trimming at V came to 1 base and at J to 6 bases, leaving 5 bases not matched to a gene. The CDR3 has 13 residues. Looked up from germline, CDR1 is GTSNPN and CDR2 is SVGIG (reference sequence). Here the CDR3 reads CAWSALTGAEQYF. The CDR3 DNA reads TGTGCCTGGAGTGCATTGACAGGGGCCGAGCAGTACTTC.

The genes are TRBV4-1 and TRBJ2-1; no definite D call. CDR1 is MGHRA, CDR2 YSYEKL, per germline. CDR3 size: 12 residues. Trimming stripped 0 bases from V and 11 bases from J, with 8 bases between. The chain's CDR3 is CASSQERLQQFF. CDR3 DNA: TGCGCCAGCAGCCAAGAACGACTGCAGCAGTTCTTC.

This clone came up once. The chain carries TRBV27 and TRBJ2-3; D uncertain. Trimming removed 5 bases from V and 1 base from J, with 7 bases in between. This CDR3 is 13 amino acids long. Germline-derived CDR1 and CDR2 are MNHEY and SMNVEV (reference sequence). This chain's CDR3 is CASSPLRTDTQYF. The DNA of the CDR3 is TGTGCCAGCAGTCCCCTACGCACAGATACGCAGTATTTT.

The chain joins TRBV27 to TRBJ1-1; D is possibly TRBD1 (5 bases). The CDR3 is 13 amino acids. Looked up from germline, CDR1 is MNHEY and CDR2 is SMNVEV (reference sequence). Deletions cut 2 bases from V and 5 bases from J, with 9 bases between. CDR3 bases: TGTGCCAGCAGTTTAGGAGGGGTTACTGAAGCTTTCTTT. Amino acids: CASSLGGVTEAFF.

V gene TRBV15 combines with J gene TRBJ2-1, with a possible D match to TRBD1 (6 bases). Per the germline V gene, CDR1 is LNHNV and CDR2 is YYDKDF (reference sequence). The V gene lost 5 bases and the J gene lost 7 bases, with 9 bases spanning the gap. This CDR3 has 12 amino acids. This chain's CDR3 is CATSRGTNEQFF. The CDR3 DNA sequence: TGTGCCACCAGCCGAGGGACAAATGAGCAGTTCTTC.

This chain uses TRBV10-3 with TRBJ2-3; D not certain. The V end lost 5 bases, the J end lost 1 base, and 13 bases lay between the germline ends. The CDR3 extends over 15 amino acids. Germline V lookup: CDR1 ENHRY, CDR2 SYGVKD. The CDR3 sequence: CAISSVSDGTDTQYF. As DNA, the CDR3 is TGTGCCATCAGTTCCGTCAGCGACGGCACAGATACGCAGTATTTT.

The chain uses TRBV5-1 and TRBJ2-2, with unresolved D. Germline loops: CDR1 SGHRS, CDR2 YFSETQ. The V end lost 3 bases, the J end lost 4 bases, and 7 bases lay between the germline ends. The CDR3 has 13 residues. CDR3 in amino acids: CASSSFGTGELFF. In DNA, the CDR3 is TGCGCCAGCAGCTCGTTCGGCACCGGGGAGCTGTTTTTT.

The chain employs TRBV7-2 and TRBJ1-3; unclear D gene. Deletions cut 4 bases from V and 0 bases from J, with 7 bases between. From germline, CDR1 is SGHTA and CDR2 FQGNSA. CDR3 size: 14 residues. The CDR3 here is CASSSTYSGNTIYF. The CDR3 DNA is TGTGCCAGCAGCTCTACTTACTCTGGAAACACCATATATTTT.

Here the CDR3 reads CASNTGGTSGDEQFF. In DNA, the CDR3 is TGTGCCAGCAACACGGGAGGGACCTCTGGCGATGAGCAGTTCTTC. V usage is TRBV6-5 and J usage is TRBJ2-1; 8 bases fit TRBD2. V was clipped by 7 bases and J by 8 bases; unmatched bases: 13. This CDR3 has 15 residues. Germline values: CDR1 MNHEY, CDR2 SVGAGI.

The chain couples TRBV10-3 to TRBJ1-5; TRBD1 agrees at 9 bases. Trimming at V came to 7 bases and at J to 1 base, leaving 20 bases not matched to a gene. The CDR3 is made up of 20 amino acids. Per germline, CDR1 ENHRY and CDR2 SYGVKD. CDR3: CAIKRVLTGGPNGSNQPQHF. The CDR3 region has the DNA TGTGCCATCAAACGGGTTTTGACAGGGGGACCTAACGGAAGCAATCAGCCCCAGCATTTT.

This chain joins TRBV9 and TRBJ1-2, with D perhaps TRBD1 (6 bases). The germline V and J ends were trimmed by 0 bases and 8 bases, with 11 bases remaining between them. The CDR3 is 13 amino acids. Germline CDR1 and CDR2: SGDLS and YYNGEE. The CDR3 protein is CASSVAGVGGYTF. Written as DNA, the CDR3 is TGTGCCAGCAGCGTAGCAGGGGTGGGCGGCTACACCTTC.

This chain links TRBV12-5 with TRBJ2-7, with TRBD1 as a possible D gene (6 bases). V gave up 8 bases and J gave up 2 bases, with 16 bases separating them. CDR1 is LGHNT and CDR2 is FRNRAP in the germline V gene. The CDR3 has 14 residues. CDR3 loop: CASPPQGSPYEQYF. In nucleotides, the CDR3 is TGTGCTAGTCCCCCACAGGGATCCCCCTACGAGCAGTACTTC.

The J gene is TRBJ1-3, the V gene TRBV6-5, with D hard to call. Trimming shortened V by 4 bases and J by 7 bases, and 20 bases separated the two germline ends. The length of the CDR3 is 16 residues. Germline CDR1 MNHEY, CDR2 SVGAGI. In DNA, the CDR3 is TGTGCCAGCAGTTCAGATACATCCACCCTATGGAACACCATATATTTT. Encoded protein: CASSSDTSTLWNTIYF.

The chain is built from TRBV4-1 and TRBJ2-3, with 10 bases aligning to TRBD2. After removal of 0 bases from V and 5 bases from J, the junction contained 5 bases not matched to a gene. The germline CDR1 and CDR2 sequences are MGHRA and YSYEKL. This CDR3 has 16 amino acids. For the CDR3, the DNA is TGCGCCAGCAGCCAAGAGGCTAGCGGGAGAGGAGATACGCAGTATTTT. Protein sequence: CASSQEASGRGDTQYF.

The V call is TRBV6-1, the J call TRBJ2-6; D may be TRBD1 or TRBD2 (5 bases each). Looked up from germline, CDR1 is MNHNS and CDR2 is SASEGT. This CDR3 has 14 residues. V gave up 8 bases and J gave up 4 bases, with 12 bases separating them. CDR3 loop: CASGSGTGANVLTF. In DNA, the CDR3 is TGTGCCAGCGGCTCAGGGACCGGGGCCAACGTCCTGACTTTC.

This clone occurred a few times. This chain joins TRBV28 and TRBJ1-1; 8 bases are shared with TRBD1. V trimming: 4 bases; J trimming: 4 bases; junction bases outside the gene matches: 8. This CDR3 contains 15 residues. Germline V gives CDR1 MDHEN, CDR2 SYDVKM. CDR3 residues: CASSSRTGFTTEAFF. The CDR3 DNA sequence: TGTGCCAGCAGTTCAAGGACAGGGTTTACCACTGAAGCTTTCTTT.

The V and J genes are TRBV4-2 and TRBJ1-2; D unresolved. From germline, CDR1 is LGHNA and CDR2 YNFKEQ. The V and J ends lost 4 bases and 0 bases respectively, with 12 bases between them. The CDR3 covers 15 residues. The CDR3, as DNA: TGTGCCAGCAGCCCGGACCTCGGGTCTAACTATGGCTACACCTTC. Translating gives CASSPDLGSNYGYTF.

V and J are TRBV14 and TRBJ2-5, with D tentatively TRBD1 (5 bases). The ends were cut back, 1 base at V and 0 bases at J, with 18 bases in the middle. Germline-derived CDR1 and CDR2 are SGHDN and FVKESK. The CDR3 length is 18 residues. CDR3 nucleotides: TGTGCCAGCAGCCAAGTCATAGGGGTGGCCTCGTACCAAGAGACCCAGTACTTC. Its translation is CASSQVIGVASYQETQYF.

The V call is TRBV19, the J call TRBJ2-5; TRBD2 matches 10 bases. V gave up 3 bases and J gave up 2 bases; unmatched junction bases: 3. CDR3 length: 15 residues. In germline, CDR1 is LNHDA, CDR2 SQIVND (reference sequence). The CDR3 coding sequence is TGTGCCAGTAGTATTATTAGCGGGGGGCAAGAGACCCAGTACTTC. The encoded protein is CASSIISGGQETQYF.

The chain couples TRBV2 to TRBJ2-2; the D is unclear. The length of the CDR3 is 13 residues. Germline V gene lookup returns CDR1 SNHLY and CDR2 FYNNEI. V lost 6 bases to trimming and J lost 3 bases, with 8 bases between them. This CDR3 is CASRAGYTGELFF. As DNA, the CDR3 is TGTGCCAGCAGGGCAGGATACACCGGGGAGCTGTTTTTT. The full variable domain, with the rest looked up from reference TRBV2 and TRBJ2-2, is EPEVTQTPSHQVTQMGQEVILRCVPISNHLYFYWYRQILGQKVEFLVSFYNNEISEKSEIFDDQFSVERPDGSNFTLKIRSTKLEDSAMYFCASRAGYTGELFFGEGSRLTVL.

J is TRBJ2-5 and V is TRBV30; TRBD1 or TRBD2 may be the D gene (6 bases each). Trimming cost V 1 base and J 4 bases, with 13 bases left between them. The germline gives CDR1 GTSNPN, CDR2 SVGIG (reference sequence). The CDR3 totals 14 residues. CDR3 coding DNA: TGTGCCTGGAGTGACCCCAGGGGAGGAGAGACCCAGTACTTC. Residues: CAWSDPRGGETQYF.

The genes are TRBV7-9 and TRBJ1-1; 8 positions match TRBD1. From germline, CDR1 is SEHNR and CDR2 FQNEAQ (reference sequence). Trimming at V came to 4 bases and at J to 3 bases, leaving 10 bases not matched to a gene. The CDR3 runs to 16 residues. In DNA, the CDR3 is TGTGCCAGCAGCTCAAAACCAGGGGGCTGGTACACTGAAGCTTTCTTT. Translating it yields CASSSKPGGWYTEAFF.

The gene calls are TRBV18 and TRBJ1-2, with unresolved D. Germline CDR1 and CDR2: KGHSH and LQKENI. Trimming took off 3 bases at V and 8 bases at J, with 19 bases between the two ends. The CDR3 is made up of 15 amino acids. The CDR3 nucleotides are TGTGCCAGCTCACCCTCCAGCCAGGATTCAGGCGGCTACACCTTC. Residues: CASSPSSQDSGGYTF.

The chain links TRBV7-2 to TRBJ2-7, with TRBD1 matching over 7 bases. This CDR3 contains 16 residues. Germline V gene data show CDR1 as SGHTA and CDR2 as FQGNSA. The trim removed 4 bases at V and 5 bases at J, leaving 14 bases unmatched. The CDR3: CASSSPLEGARDEQYF. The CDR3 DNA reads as TGTGCCAGCAGCTCCCCATTAGAGGGGGCACGTGACGAGCAGTACTTC.

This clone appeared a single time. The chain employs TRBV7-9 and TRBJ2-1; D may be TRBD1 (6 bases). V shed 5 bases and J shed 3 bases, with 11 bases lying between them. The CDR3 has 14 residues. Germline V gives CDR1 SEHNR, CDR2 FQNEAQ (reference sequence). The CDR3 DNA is TGTGCCAGCAGCACCGAGGACAGCTACAATGAGCAGTTCTTC. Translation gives CASSTEDSYNEQFF.

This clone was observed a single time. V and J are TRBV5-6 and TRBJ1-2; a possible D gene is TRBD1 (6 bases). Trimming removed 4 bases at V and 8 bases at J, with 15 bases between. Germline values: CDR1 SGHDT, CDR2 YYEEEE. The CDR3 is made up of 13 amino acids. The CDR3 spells CASSPPTGRGYTF. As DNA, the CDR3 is TGTGCCAGCAGCCCACCGACAGGTCGCGGCTACACCTTC. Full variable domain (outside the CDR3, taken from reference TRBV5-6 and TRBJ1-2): DAGVTQSPTHLIKTRGQQVTLRCSPKSGHDTVSWYQQALGQGPQFIFQYYEEEERQRGNFPDRFSGHQFPNYSSELNVNALLLGDSALYLCASSPPTGRGYTFGSGTRLTVV.